The 17 T cell receptor beta chains in this list originate from one sample, sequenced in a study of shared T cell receptors in the human thymus. Using immunoSEQ multiplex PCR, the repertoire was profiled, and TCRdb retains in-frame clones only, with some absent. The sample records about 400,000 clones, 85% to 95% being singletons. Input material: thymocytes. These receptors all stem from a human donor.

The rearrangement joins TRBV30 to TRBJ1-6, with 10 bases lining up with TRBD1. CDR3 size: 17 residues. The V gene end was trimmed by 5 bases and the J gene end by 4 bases; junction bases not matched to a gene: 11. The germline V gene encodes CDR1 GTSNPN and CDR2 SVGIG (reference sequence). The CDR3 sequence: CAWADPGQGPYNSPLHF. The CDR3 coding sequence is TGTGCCTGGGCTGATCCGGGACAGGGGCCATATAATTCACCCCTCCACTTT. Full variable domain (rest looked up from reference TRBV30 and TRBJ1-6): SQTIHQWPATLVQPVGSPLSLECTVEGTSNPNLYWYRQAAGRGLQLLFYSVGIGQISSEVPQNLSASRPQDRQFILSSKKLLLSDSGFYLCAWADPGQGPYNSPLHFGNGTRLTVT.

The chain combines TRBV7-3 with TRBJ2-1; D possibly matches TRBD1 or TRBD2 (6 bases each). Germline-derived CDR1 and CDR2 are SGHTA and FQGTGA. This CDR3 is 16 amino acids long. Trimming left V 5 bases short and J 2 bases short, with 16 bases between. The CDR3 protein is CASSKYEGGPYNEQFF. DNA of the CDR3: TGTGCCAGCAGCAAATACGAGGGGGGACCCTACAATGAGCAGTTCTTC.

The chain carries TRBV28 and TRBJ1-2; weak D call: TRBD1 (5 bases). This CDR3 has 16 residues. The ends were cut back, 0 bases at V and 4 bases at J, with 15 bases in the middle. In germline, CDR1 is MDHEN, CDR2 SYDVKM. In nucleotides, the CDR3 is TGTGCCAGCAGTTTATGGGGCAGGGCCGTGGGCTATGGCTACACCTTC. Translating gives CASSLWGRAVGYGYTF.

The chain links TRBV7-9 to TRBJ2-7, with 14 bases that match TRBD2. This CDR3 has 17 residues. Germline lookup yields CDR1 SEHNR and CDR2 FQNEAQ (reference sequence). Trimming removed 2 bases from V and 4 bases from J; junction bases left unmatched: 7. CDR3 in amino acids: CASSLRAGTSGSYEQYF. The CDR3 nucleotides read TGTGCCAGCAGCTTACGCGCCGGGACTAGCGGGAGTTACGAGCAGTACTTC.

CDR3 protein: CASSPRTGGPYEQYF. In nucleotides, the CDR3 is TGTGCCAGCAGTCCCCGGACAGGGGGCCCCTACGAGCAGTACTTC. The gene calls are TRBV27 and TRBJ2-7; 11 bases align to TRBD1. The CDR3 totals 15 residues. The trim removed 5 bases at V and 2 bases at J, leaving 5 bases unmatched. The germline CDR1 and CDR2 sequences are MNHEY and SMNVEV (reference sequence).

This chain uses TRBV7-9 with TRBJ2-1; D is perhaps TRBD1 (5 bases). Germline V lookup: CDR1 SEHNR, CDR2 FQNEAQ (reference sequence). The CDR3 has 12 residues. The CDR3 nucleotides read TGTGCAAGGACACCGATATACAATGAGCAGTTCTTC. It specifies CARTPIYNEQFF.

The rearrangement uses TRBV13 and TRBJ2-1; tentatively, D is TRBD2 (5 bases). Trimming took off 5 bases at V and 4 bases at J, with 15 bases between the two ends. The germline CDR1 and CDR2 sequences are PRHDT and FYEKMQ (reference sequence). CDR3 length: 15 amino acids. CDR3 in DNA: TGTGCCAGCAGCCCTAGGTGGGGAGAGTACAATGAGCAGTTCTTC. Protein sequence: CASSPRWGEYNEQFF.

The CDR3 region is CASSFEGNQPQHF. CDR3 nucleotides: TGCGCCAGCAGCTTTGAGGGGAATCAGCCCCAGCATTTT. The chain couples TRBV5-1 to TRBJ1-5; D is possibly TRBD1 (5 bases). V lost 2 bases to trimming and J lost 4 bases, with 7 bases between them. The CDR3 is made up of 13 amino acids. Germline V gene lookup returns CDR1 SGHRS and CDR2 YFSETQ.

The chain links TRBV19 to TRBJ1-2; 10 bases are shared with TRBD1. The CDR3 runs 17 residues. CDR1 LNHDA and CDR2 SQIVND come from the germline V gene (reference sequence). V shed 8 bases and J 2 bases; nucleotides not matched to a gene: 14. CDR3 sequence reads: CASYTGTGEGDNYGYTF. The CDR3 region has the DNA TGTGCCAGTTATACCGGGACAGGGGAGGGGGACAACTATGGCTACACCTTC.

This sequence joins TRBV9 and TRBJ2-7, with D tentatively TRBD1 (5 bases). CDR3 length equals 16 residues. Trimming left V 4 bases short and J 3 bases short, with 20 bases between. Germline loops: CDR1 SGDLS, CDR2 YYNGEE. CDR3 loop: CASSPLEDKPHYEQYF. CDR3 in DNA: TGTGCCAGCAGCCCCTTAGAGGACAAGCCACACTACGAGCAGTACTTC. Complete variable domain (other parts from reference TRBV9 and TRBJ2-7): DSGVTQTPKHLITATGQRVTLRCSPRSGDLSVYWYQQSLDQGLQFLIQYYNGEERAKGNILERFSAQQFPDLHSELNLSSLELGDSALYFCASSPLEDKPHYEQYFGPGTRLTVT.

V and J are TRBV11-2 and TRBJ2-2; 10 positions agree with TRBD2. Germline V gene data show CDR1 as SGHAT and CDR2 as FQNNGV. V shed 2 bases, J shed 3 bases, and the junction held 3 bases outside the gene matches. The CDR3 length is 16 residues. CDR3 coding DNA: TGTGCCAGCAGCTTACTCCTAGCGGGGGACACCGGGGAGCTGTTTTTT. This translates into CASSLLLAGDTGELFF.

The chain combines TRBV28 with TRBJ2-2; D call uncertain. Trimming took off 3 bases at V and 1 base at J, with 6 bases between the two ends. The V gene's germline CDR1 is MDHEN and CDR2 SYDVKM. The length of the CDR3 is 14 residues. DNA for the CDR3: TGTGCCAGCAGTTTCTACCAGAACACCGGGGAGCTGTTTTTT. Protein sequence: CASSFYQNTGELFF.

The rearrangement joins TRBV9 to TRBJ2-2; 7 nucleotides align to TRBD1. V gave up 4 bases and J gave up 0 bases; unmatched junction bases: 3. The CDR3 spans 15 residues. CDR1 and CDR2 (germline): SGDLS, YYNGEE. The CDR3 DNA reads TGTGCCAGCAGCACTGGACAGGCGAACACCGGGGAGCTGTTTTTT. Its protein is CASSTGQANTGELFF.

The rearrangement links TRBV28 to TRBJ1-5; D unclear. The CDR3 is made up of 17 amino acids. Germline loops: CDR1 MDHEN, CDR2 SYDVKM. V was trimmed by 5 bases and J by 4 bases, leaving 21 bases between them. CDR3 coding DNA: TGTGCCAGCAGTCTTCTAGGCGGGGTCCGGGGAAATCAGCCCCAGCATTTT. Encoded protein: CASSLLGGVRGNQPQHF.

The J gene is TRBJ1-1, the V gene TRBV12-5; a weak D match, TRBD1 (5 bases). This CDR3 has 17 amino acids. With 7 bases removed from V and 1 base from J, the gap between germline ends came to 22 bases. Germline CDR1 reads LGHNT; CDR2 reads FRNRAP. CDR3: CASAPVGPWWANTEAFF. For the CDR3, the DNA is TGTGCTAGTGCCCCGGTGGGACCGTGGTGGGCGAACACTGAAGCTTTCTTT.

The gene calls are TRBV11-2 and TRBJ1-1; D is ambiguous. V shed 5 bases and J shed 4 bases, with 14 bases lying between them. Germline lookup yields CDR1 SGHAT and CDR2 FQNNGV. The CDR3 has 14 amino acids. The CDR3 is CASSRKEWSTEAFF. The CDR3 DNA reads as TGTGCCAGCAGCCGGAAAGAATGGAGCACTGAAGCTTTCTTT.

V and J are TRBV7-2 and TRBJ1-2; tentatively, D is TRBD1 (6 bases). The germline CDR1 and CDR2 sequences are SGHTA and FQGNSA. V was pared by 2 bases and J by 6 bases, with 13 bases between. This CDR3 is built from 14 residues. Here the CDR3 DNA reads TGTGCCAGCAGCTTAACTACAGGGACCGATGGCTACACCTTC. Encoded protein: CASSLTTGTDGYTF.